The 18 T cell receptor beta chains listed next were all sequenced from one sample in a study of molecular identifiers for immune sequencing clone quantification. TCRdb passed the PCR reads through MiXCR, listing each CDR3 protein once. The table records about 630,000 distinct CDR3 sequences, about 25% of them present only once. The sequencing sample was made of naive CD8+ T cells from blood, with Jurkat cell RNA spiked in. Described subset: FACS-sorted CD8+CD4-CCR7+CD45RA+ naive T cells. The source is a human donor in good health. Some libraries in this study had Jurkat cell RNA spiked in.

This clonotype has a count of ten or more. The chain uses TRBV29-1 and TRBJ2-5; D remains ambiguous. The V gene lost 5 bases and the J gene lost 3 bases, with 4 bases spanning the gap. CDR3 length equals 10 residues. Germline V gene lookup returns CDR1 SQVTM and CDR2 ANQGSEA. CDR3 protein: CSVREETQYF. CDR3 sequence (DNA): TGCAGCGTTCGGGAAGAGACCCAGTACTTC. Combining the CDR3 with reference TRBV29-1 and TRBJ2-5 gives the whole variable domain SAVISQKPSRDICQRGTSLTIQCQVDSQVTMMFWYRQQPGQSLTLIATANQGSEATYESGFVIDKFPISRPNLTFSTLTVSNMSPEDSSIYLCSVREETQYFGPGTRLLVL.

The chain has TRBV20-1 and TRBJ2-7; 7 nucleotides align to TRBD2. This CDR3 region has 14 residues. Germline V gives CDR1 DFQATT, CDR2 SNEGSKA (reference sequence). V gave up 5 bases and J gave up 3 bases; unmatched junction bases: 10. The chain's CDR3 is CSAPGGVSVYEQYF. CDR3 sequence (DNA): TGCAGTGCTCCTGGGGGGGTCTCAGTCTACGAGCAGTACTTC.

The chain has TRBV4-3 and TRBJ1-5, with TRBD1 as a possible D gene (5 bases). Germline CDR1 reads LGHNA; CDR2 reads YSLEER. The CDR3 consists of 16 residues. Trimming pared 0 bases from V and 3 bases from J, leaving 12 bases between. The CDR3 coding sequence is TGCGCCAGCAGCCAAGACCTAGGGACGGTCAATCAGCCCCAGCATTTT. This codes for CASSQDLGTVNQPQHF.

Only one count was recorded for this clonotype. A junction boundary mismatches the germline segment, possibly from a read error. The chain combines TRBV6-5 with TRBJ1-1; no clear D. Germline CDR1 reads MNHEY; CDR2 reads SVGAGI. The CDR3 loop spans 11 amino acids. CDR3 protein: CASSYAFEAFF. CDR3 nucleotides: TGTGCCAGTAGTTACGCCTTTGAAGCTTTCTTT.

This clonotype was counted many times. The J gene is TRBJ1-1, the V gene TRBV27; D may be TRBD1 (6 bases). There are 16 residues in the CDR3. Germline lookup yields CDR1 MNHEY and CDR2 SMNVEV (reference sequence). V lost 2 bases to trimming and J lost 5 bases, with 18 bases between them. The chain's CDR3 is CASSLSIGGLGTEAFF. The CDR3, as DNA: TGTGCCAGCAGTTTAAGTATCGGGGGCTTAGGGACTGAAGCTTTCTTT.

This chain links TRBV28 with TRBJ2-7, with 10 bases that match TRBD2. There are 14 residues in the CDR3. With V trimmed by 4 bases and J by 4 bases, 4 bases remained unmatched. CDR1 MDHEN and CDR2 SYDVKM come from the germline V gene. The CDR3 region is CASSSGTSEYEQYF. The CDR3 DNA is TGTGCCAGCAGTTCCGGGACTAGCGAATACGAGCAGTACTTC.

This clonotype was observed a few times. The V and J genes are TRBV30 and TRBJ1-4; D uncertain. The V end lost 0 bases, the J end lost 14 bases, and 10 bases lay between the germline ends. The CDR3 consists of 11 residues. Germline CDR1 GTSNPN, CDR2 SVGIG (reference sequence). CDR3 amino acids: CAWSVGSLLFF. Here the CDR3 DNA reads TGTGCCTGGAGTGTGGGATCTCTTCTGTTTTTT.

The chain couples TRBV20-1 to TRBJ2-7; TRBD1 might be the D (5 bases). V was pared by 0 bases and J by 6 bases, with 12 bases between. Per germline, CDR1 DFQATT and CDR2 SNEGSKA (reference sequence). The CDR3 spans 13 residues. CDR3 nucleotide sequence: TGCAGTGCTAGAGATGGTGCAGGGTCCGAGCAGTACTTC. Translating gives CSARDGAGSEQYF.

This clonotype was detected a few times. This chain connects TRBV7-2 to TRBJ1-1; the match to TRBD1 covers 7 bases. Trimming cost V 5 bases and J 8 bases; bases outside gene matches: 8. CDR3 length equals 13 residues. In germline, CDR1 is SGHTA, CDR2 FQGNSA. The DNA of the CDR3 is TGTGCCAGCAGCCCGGGGACAGATCTAGAAGCTTTCTTT. Its protein product is CASSPGTDLEAFF.

This chain links TRBV4-3 with TRBJ2-1, with D unresolved. The CDR3 loop spans 14 amino acids. Trimming pared 0 bases from V and 6 bases from J, leaving 9 bases between. The V gene's germline CDR1 is LGHNA and CDR2 YSLEER. CDR3 loop: CASSQDRSPNEQFF. The CDR3 nucleotides read TGCGCCAGCAGCCAAGATCGGAGCCCCAATGAGCAGTTCTTC.

This clonotype was detected many times. This sequence joins TRBV28 and TRBJ2-5; 13 bases line up with TRBD2. Germline V gives CDR1 MDHEN, CDR2 SYDVKM. The CDR3 consists of 20 residues. Unmatched junction bases numbered 17, after V lost 6 bases and J lost 1 base. The CDR3 region has the DNA TGTGCCAGCAGCGGCCCTTTACTAGCGGGAGGGCCCCGGGCCCAAGAGACCCAGTACTTC. Translated: CASSGPLLAGGPRAQETQYF.

This clonotype showed up just a few times. J is TRBJ1-3 and V is TRBV30, with 9 bases fitting TRBD1. Germline lookup yields CDR1 GTSNPN and CDR2 SVGIG (reference sequence). Trimming removed 4 bases from V and 0 bases from J; junction bases left unmatched: 10. The CDR3 covers 17 residues. The CDR3 sequence: CAWKGQTGGNSGNTIYF. The CDR3 DNA is TGTGCCTGGAAGGGTCAGACAGGGGGTAACTCTGGAAACACCATATATTTT.

A note on this clonotype: The junction shows a germline mismatch at one end, possibly a read error. The chain carries TRBV9 and TRBJ2-7; 8 bases fit TRBD1. This CDR3 spans 16 amino acids. The germline CDR1 and CDR2 sequences are SGDLS and YYNGEE. CDR3 in DNA: TGTGCCAGCAGCCCTTATGGACAGGGCCGGCCCTACGAGCAGTGCTTC. It is translated as CASSPYGQGRPYEQCF.

This sequence joins TRBV27 and TRBJ2-5; 9 bases are a match to TRBD2. Germline-derived CDR1 and CDR2 are MNHEY and SMNVEV (reference sequence). The CDR3 is made up of 15 amino acids. Losses at the gene ends were 3 bases for V and 5 bases for J; bases not matched to a gene: 7. The CDR3 loop reads CASSFQAGGGETQYF. In nucleotides, the CDR3 is TGTGCCAGCAGTTTTCAAGCGGGGGGCGGGGAGACCCAGTACTTC.

This clonotype was seen ten or more times. This chain connects TRBV28 to TRBJ2-7; D is undetermined. The V end lost 5 bases, the J end lost 0 bases, and 8 bases lay between the germline ends. There are 13 residues in the CDR3. From germline, CDR1 is MDHEN and CDR2 SYDVKM. The CDR3 sequence is CASSPRVSYEQYF. CDR3 in DNA: TGTGCCAGCAGTCCCCGGGTCTCCTACGAGCAGTACTTC.

This clonotype showed up just a few times. The chain couples TRBV6-6 to TRBJ1-3, with no clear D. CDR1 MNHNY and CDR2 SVGAGI come from the germline V gene (reference sequence). Trimming took off 5 bases at V and 2 bases at J, with 16 bases between the two ends. The CDR3 totals 16 residues. In DNA, the CDR3 is TGTGCCAGCAGTCTAACCCTGACAAGAGCTGGAAACACCATATATTTT. This sequence encodes CASSLTLTRAGNTIYF.

This clonotype occurred many times. V gene TRBV28 combines with J gene TRBJ1-4; a possible D gene is TRBD1 (5 bases). Trimming took off 5 bases at V and 5 bases at J, with 21 bases between the two ends. The CDR3 consists of 17 residues. The germline V gene has CDR1 MDHEN and CDR2 SYDVKM. The CDR3 DNA is TGTGCCAGCAGTAAGATTGGACAAGGTGGCGTAAATGAAAAACTGTTTTTT. Its translation: CASSKIGQGGVNEKLFF.

This clonotype was seen at least ten times. The chain recombines TRBV7-9 with TRBJ2-3; no definite D call. The germline CDR1 and CDR2 sequences are SEHNR and FQNEAQ (reference sequence). The CDR3 is 12 amino acids. V lost 3 bases and J lost 13, with 14 bases in between. The CDR3 sequence: CASSFTGPMEYF. CDR3 nucleotides: TGTGCCAGCAGCTTTACCGGCCCAATGGAGTATTTT.